This is a list of T cell receptor beta chains from one sample in a study of blood T cell repertoires in COVID-19. The repertoire was sequenced with immunoSEQ multiplex PCR; TCRdb's copy has only in-frame clones and lacks some. The profile covers approximately 75,000 clones, with about four fifths appearing a single time and 25% to 30% taken by the ten largest. The specimen was peripheral blood. The receptors originated from a woman older than 75 with active or convalescent COVID-19. Both conserved end residues are part of each CDR3. D genes are given only for firm matches.

-,TRBJ2-2,15,TRBV29-1,CSVTGGQKYTGELFF
TRBD1,TRBJ2-3,13,TRBV3-1/TRBV3-2,CASSQDRLDTQYF
-,TRBJ1-4,16,TRBV5-6,CASSSPPGEKNEKLFF
-,TRBJ2-7,15,TRBV7-6,CASSPAAGKSGEQYF
-,TRBJ2-7,13,TRBV11-2,CASGFGGLYEQYF
-,TRBJ2-1,17,TRBV4-3,CASSPYLAGTDYNEQFF
TRBD2,TRBJ2-7,13,TRBV6-2/TRBV6-3,CASSTSGLYEQYF
-,TRBJ1-1,15,TRBV6-1,CASSETTRPNTEAFF
TRBD2,TRBJ2-1,20,TRBV10-2,CASAVPRTSGGTTIYNEQFF
TRBD1,TRBJ1-6,15,TRBV19,CASSTGQGANSPLHF
-,TRBJ1-1,15,TRBV28,CASSRPTELNTEAFF
TRBD1,TRBJ1-1,13,TRBV5-1,CASSRTGITEAFF
-,TRBJ1-1,14,TRBV9,CASSPNPDSSEAFF
TRBD1,TRBJ1-2,15,TRBV3-1/TRBV3-2,CASSQGSGGNYGYTF
-,TRBJ2-3,15,TRBV4-1,CASSQSGLTTDTQYF
TRBD1,TRBJ2-5,16,TRBV30,CAWSPKGQLPGETQYF
TRBD1,TRBJ2-5,14,TRBV7-9,CASSLKGQQETQYF